This passage covers 10 T cell receptor beta chains from one sample sequenced in a study of PD-1 blockade in classical Hodgkin lymphoma. Relapse was seen in all patients after autologous stem cell transplantation, and brentuximab vedotin exposure was variable. Thawed PBMCs yielded CD4+ T cells through magnetic negative selection. TCRdb's copy holds only in-frame clones and misses some; the assay was immunoSEQ multiplex PCR. The sample shows just over 4,000 clones, about 79% of them seen only once. Sequences were derived from CD4+ T cells from blood, sampled at baseline. The receptors stem from a human donor with classical Hodgkin lymphoma.

This clone showed up just a few times. The rearrangement uses TRBV28 and TRBJ1-5; 10 bases agree with TRBD1. From germline, CDR1 is MDHEN and CDR2 SYDVKM. There are 16 residues in the CDR3. With V trimmed by 7 bases and J by 4 bases, 10 bases remained unmatched. This CDR3 reads CASIHQRDRGNQPQHF. CDR3 nucleotides: TGTGCCAGCATACATCAGAGGGACAGGGGAAATCAGCCCCAGCATTTT.

V gene TRBV7-2 combines with J gene TRBJ1-2; the D gene is possibly TRBD1 (5 bases). The CDR3 loop spans 15 amino acids. Germline CDR1 is SGHTA and CDR2 is FQGNSA. The V end was cut by 5 bases, the J end by 8 bases, with 21 bases between. CDR3 DNA sequence: TGTGCCAGCAGCCCCGGCAGGGCCGACCTCGGGGGCTACACCTTC. Protein: CASSPGRADLGGYTF.

The rearrangement joins TRBV5-8 to TRBJ2-5; 7 bases fit TRBD1. Trimming removed 4 bases from V and 4 bases from J; junction bases left unmatched: 10. The CDR3 sequence is 15 residues long. In germline, CDR1 is SGHTS, CDR2 YDEGEE. This CDR3 is CASSPTQGWAETQYF. CDR3 nucleotide sequence: TGTGCCAGCAGCCCAACACAGGGGTGGGCAGAGACCCAGTACTTC.

The chain links TRBV7-2 to TRBJ2-1; 8 bases are a match to TRBD2. This CDR3 region has 16 residues. The germline V gene has CDR1 SGHTA and CDR2 FQGNSA. Germline trimming cut 4 bases from V and 4 bases from J; bases unmatched to any gene: 9. This CDR3 is CASSSGGSGAYNEQFF. Written as DNA, the CDR3 is TGTGCCAGCAGCTCGGGGGGTAGCGGGGCTTACAATGAGCAGTTCTTC.

This chain links TRBV6-1 with TRBJ1-2, with TRBD1 as a possible D gene (6 bases). Trimming took 7 bases from V and 8 from J, leaving 14 bases between them. CDR3 size: 12 residues. Germline loops: CDR1 MNHNS, CDR2 SASEGT. The CDR3 sequence: CASKGGGRGYTF. CDR3 nucleotides: TGTGCCAGCAAGGGAGGGGGTAGGGGCTACACCTTC.

This sequence joins TRBV7-6 and TRBJ2-5; D remains unclear. Germline V gene data show CDR1 as SGHVS and CDR2 as FNYEAQ. Trimming removed 5 bases at V and 5 bases at J, with 9 bases between. This CDR3 is built from 12 residues. CDR3 DNA sequence: TGTGCCAGCAGCCCCAGTGGGGAGACCCAGTACTTC. The encoded protein is CASSPSGETQYF.

J is TRBJ2-7 and V is TRBV7-9; D gene unclear. The CDR3 is 12 amino acids. The V gene's germline CDR1 is SEHNR and CDR2 FQNEAQ (reference sequence). V was trimmed by 3 bases and J by 5 bases, leaving 8 bases between them. The CDR3 here is CASSFSVDEQYF. CDR3 bases: TGTGCCAGCAGCTTTAGTGTGGACGAGCAGTACTTC.

By share, this clone counts as large. This sequence joins TRBV29-1 and TRBJ1-3; D call uncertain. The CDR3 spans 12 residues. CDR1 SQVTM and CDR2 ANQGSEA come from the germline V gene. The ends were cut back, 7 bases at V and 2 bases at J, with 9 bases in the middle. CDR3 loop: CSALTAGNTIYF. The CDR3, as DNA: TGCAGCGCCCTAACGGCTGGAAACACCATATATTTT.

The chain recombines TRBV5-1 with TRBJ1-1, with a possible D match to TRBD1 (6 bases). This CDR3 region has 17 residues. CDR1 and CDR2 from the germline V gene are SGHRS and YFSETQ. Trimming took 4 bases from V and 1 from J, leaving 20 bases between them. The CDR3 nucleotides read TGCGCCAGCAGCCCCGGGGCAGGGGCAATCCGGAACACTGAAGCTTTCTTT. Its protein product is CASSPGAGAIRNTEAFF.

The chain couples TRBV5-1 to TRBJ2-2; 16 positions match TRBD2. Trimming removed 4 bases from V and 5 bases from J; junction bases left unmatched: 8. The CDR3 loop spans 18 amino acids. The germline CDR1 and CDR2 sequences are SGHRS and YFSETQ. The CDR3 bases are TGCGCCAGCAGCAAGGCGGGACTAGCGGGGGGGCAGACCGGGGAGCTGTTTTTT. Amino acid sequence: CASSKAGLAGGQTGELFF.